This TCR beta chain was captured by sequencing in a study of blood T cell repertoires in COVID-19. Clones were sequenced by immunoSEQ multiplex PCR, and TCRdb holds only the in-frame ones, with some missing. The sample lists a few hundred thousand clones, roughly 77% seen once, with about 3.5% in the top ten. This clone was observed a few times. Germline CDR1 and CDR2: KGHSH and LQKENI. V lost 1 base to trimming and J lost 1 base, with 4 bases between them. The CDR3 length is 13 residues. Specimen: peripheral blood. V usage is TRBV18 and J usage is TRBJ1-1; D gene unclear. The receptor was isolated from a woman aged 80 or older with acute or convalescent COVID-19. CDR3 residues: CASSPQRNTEAFF. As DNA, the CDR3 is TGTGCCAGCTCACCACAGAGGAACACTGAAGCTTTCTTT. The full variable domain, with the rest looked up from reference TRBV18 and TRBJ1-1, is NAGVMQNPRHLVRRRGQEARLRCSPMKGHSHVYWYRQLPEEGLKFMVYLQKENIIDESGMPKERFSAEFPKEGPSILRIQQVVRGDSAAYFCASSPQRNTEAFFGQGTRLTVV.